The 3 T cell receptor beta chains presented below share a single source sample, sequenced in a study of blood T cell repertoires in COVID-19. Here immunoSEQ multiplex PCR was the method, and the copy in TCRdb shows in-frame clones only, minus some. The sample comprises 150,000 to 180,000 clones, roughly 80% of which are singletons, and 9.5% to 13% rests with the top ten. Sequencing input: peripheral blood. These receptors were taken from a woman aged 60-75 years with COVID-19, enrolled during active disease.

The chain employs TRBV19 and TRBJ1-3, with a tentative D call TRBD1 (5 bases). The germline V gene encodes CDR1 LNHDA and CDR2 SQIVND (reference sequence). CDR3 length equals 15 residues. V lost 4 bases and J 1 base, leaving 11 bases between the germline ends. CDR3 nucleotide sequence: TGTGCCAGTAGTAAGGGGATGGGATCTGGAAACACCATATATTTT. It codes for CASSKGMGSGNTIYF.

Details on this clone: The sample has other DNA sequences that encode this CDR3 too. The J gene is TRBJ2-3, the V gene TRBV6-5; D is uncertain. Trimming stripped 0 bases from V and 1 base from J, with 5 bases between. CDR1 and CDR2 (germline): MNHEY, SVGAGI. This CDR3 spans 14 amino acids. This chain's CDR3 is CASSYSSGTDTQYF. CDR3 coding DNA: TGTGCCAGCAGTTACTCCAGCGGCACAGATACGCAGTATTTT.

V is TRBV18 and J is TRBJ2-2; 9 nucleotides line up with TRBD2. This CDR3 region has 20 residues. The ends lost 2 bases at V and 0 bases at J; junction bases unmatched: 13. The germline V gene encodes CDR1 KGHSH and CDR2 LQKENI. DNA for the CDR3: TGTGCCAGCTCACCAGACAGTGATGCGGGACTAGCAGCGAACACCGGGGAGCTGTTTTTT. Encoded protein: CASSPDSDAGLAANTGELFF. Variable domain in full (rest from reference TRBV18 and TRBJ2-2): NAGVMQNPRHLVRRRGQEARLRCSPMKGHSHVYWYRQLPEEGLKFMVYLQKENIIDESGMPKERFSAEFPKEGPSILRIQQVVRGDSAAYFCASSPDSDAGLAANTGELFFGEGSRLTVL.